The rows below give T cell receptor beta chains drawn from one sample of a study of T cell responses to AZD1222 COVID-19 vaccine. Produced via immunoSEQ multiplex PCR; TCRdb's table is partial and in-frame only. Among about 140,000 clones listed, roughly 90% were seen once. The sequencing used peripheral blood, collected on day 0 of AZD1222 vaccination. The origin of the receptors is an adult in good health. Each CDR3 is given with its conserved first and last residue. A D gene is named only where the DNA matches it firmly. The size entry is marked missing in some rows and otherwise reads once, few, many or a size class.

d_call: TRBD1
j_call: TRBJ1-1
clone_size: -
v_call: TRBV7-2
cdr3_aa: CASSLRTGGGTEAFF
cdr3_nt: TGTGCCAGCAGCTTAAGGACAGGGGGTGGAACTGAAGCTTTCTTT

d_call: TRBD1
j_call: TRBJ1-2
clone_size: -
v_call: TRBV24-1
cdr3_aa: CATSDWDRSDVYGYTF
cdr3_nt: TGTGCCACCAGTGATTGGGACAGGAGTGACGTCTATGGCTACACCTTC

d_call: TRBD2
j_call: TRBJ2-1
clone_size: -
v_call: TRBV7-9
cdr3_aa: CASSLGLGYNEQFF
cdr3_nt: TGTGCCAGCAGCCTGGGACTAGGCTACAATGAGCAGTTCTTC

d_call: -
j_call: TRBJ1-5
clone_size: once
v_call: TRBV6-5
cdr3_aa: CASSYSQGGNQPQHF
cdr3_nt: TGTGCCAGCAGTTACTCGCAGGGCGGCAATCAGCCCCAGCATTTT

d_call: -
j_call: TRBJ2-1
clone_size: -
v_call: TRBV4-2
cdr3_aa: CASSQGGEQFF
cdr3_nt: TGTGCCAGCAGCCAAGGGGGTGAGCAGTTCTTC

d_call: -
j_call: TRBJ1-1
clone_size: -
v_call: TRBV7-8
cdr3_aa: CASSPTRANTEAFF
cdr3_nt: TGTGCCAGCAGCCCCACACGGGCCAACACTGAAGCTTTCTTT

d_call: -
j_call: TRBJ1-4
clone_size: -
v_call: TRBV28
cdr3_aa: CASSVLVGFAEKLFF
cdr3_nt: TGTGCCAGCAGTGTACTAGTGGGGTTTGCTGAAAAACTGTTTTTT

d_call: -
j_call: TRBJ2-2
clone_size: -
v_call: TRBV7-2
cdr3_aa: CASSLEGSTGELFF
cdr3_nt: TGTGCCAGCAGCTTAGAGGGTTCCACCGGGGAGCTGTTTTTT

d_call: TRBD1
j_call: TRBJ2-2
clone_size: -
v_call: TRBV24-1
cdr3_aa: CATSDRQGESTGELFF
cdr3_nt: TGTGCCACCAGTGATCGACAGGGGGAGAGCACCGGGGAGCTGTTTTTT

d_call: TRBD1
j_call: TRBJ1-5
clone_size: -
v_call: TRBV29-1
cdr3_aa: CSVGQGGNQPQHF
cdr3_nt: TGCAGCGTAGGACAGGGTGGTAATCAGCCCCAGCATTTT

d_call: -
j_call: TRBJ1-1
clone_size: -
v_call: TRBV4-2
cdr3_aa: CASSRLDNMNTEAFF
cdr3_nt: TGTGCCAGCAGCCGACTGGACAACATGAACACTGAAGCTTTCTTT

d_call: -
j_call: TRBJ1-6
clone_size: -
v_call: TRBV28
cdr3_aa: CASNLATNYSPLHF
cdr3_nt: TGTGCCAGCAACTTGGCTACCAACTATTCACCCCTCCACTTT

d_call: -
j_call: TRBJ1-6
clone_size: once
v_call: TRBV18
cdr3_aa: CASSPRNQDGGNSPLHF
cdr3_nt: TGTGCCAGCTCACCACGGAATCAGGATGGGGGTAATTCACCCCTCCACTTT

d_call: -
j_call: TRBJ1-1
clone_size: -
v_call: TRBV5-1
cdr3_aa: CASSTYDGPTNTEAFF
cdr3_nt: TGCGCCAGCAGCACTTACGACGGACCGACGAACACTGAAGCTTTCTTT

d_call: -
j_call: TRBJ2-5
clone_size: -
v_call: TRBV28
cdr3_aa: CASSLNRETQYF
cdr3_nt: TGTGCCAGCAGTTTGAATAGGGAGACCCAGTACTTC

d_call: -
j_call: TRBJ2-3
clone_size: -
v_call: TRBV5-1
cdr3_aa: CASSLQHRLNTDTQYF
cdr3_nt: TGCGCCAGCAGCTTGCAGCACCGATTAAACACAGATACGCAGTATTTT

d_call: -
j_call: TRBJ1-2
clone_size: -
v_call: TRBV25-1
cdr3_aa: CASVARESYGYTF
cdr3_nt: TGTGCCAGCGTCGCCCGGGAGTCTTATGGCTACACCTTC

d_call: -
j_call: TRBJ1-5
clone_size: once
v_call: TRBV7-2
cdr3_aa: CASSPNRNQPQHF
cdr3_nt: TGTGCCAGCAGCCCGAACCGAAATCAGCCCCAGCATTTT

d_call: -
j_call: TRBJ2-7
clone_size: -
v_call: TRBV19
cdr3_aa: CASSIGPQQGTGYEQYF
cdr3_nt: TGTGCCAGTAGTATAGGACCTCAACAGGGGACTGGATACGAGCAGTACTTC

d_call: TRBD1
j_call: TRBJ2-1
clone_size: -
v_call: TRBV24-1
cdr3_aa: CATSDPGQGHEQFF
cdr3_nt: TGTGCCACCAGTGATCCAGGACAGGGCCATGAGCAGTTCTTC

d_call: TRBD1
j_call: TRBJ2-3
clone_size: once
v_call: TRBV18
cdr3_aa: CASSPNTGGATDTQYF
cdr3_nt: TGTGCCAGCTCACCAAATACAGGGGGCGCGACAGATACGCAGTATTTT

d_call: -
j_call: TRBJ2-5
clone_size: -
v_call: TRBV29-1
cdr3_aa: CSVVRASEAQYF
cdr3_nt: TGCAGCGTTGTACGTGCTAGCGAGGCCCAGTACTTC

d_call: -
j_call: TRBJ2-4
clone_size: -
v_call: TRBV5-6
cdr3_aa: CASTLGRRLLAKNIQYF
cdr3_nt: TGTGCCAGCACACTGGGCAGGCGGCTACTAGCCAAAAACATTCAGTACTTC

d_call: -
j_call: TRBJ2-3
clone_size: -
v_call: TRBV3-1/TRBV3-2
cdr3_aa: CASSHVGNTDTQYF
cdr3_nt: TGTGCCAGCAGCCATGTCGGGAACACAGATACGCAGTATTTT

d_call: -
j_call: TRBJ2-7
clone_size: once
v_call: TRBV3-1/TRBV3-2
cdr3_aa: CASSQSYEQYF
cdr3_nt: TGTGCCAGCAGCCAGAGCTACGAGCAGTACTTC

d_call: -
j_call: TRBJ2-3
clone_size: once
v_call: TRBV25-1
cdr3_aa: CASSGPEDSTDTQYF
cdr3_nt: TGTGCCAGCAGTGGGCCAGAGGATAGCACAGATACGCAGTATTTT

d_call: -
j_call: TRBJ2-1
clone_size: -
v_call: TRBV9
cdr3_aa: CASSVGSGLSYNEQFF
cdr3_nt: TGTGCCAGCAGCGTAGGGTCGGGACTCTCCTACAATGAGCAGTTCTTC

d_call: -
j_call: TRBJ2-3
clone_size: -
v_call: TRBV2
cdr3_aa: CASSEWGEASSTDTQYF
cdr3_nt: TGTGCCAGCAGTGAATGGGGGGAGGCGTCTAGCACAGATACGCAGTATTTT